Each of the 18 T cell receptor beta chains below was sequenced from the same sample in a study of blood T cell repertoires in COVID-19. Some clones are missing from TCRdb's copy, which holds only in-frame ones; the method was immunoSEQ multiplex PCR. The sample has over 350,000 clones; roughly 90% are singletons. The sample was peripheral blood. The receptors shown here come from a woman under 40 with acute or convalescent COVID-19.

This clone occurred once. V gene TRBV6-5 combines with J gene TRBJ1-3; D not certain. The CDR3 length is 15 residues. Germline CDR1 reads MNHEY; CDR2 reads SVGAGI. Trimming left V 3 bases short and J 0 bases short, with 9 bases between. CDR3 nucleotides: TGTGCCAGCAGTTATTCCCGCGGCTCTGGAAACACCATATATTTT. Protein product: CASSYSRGSGNTIYF.

The V gene is TRBV2, the J gene TRBJ1-2; no clear D gene. Trimming removed 8 bases at V and 2 bases at J, with 15 bases between. The germline V gene has CDR1 SNHLY and CDR2 FYNNEI. The CDR3 has 14 amino acids. CDR3 residues: CASVSLLGNYGYTF. CDR3 in DNA: TGTGCCAGCGTATCATTGTTGGGCAACTATGGCTACACCTTC.

The rearrangement uses TRBV5-1 and TRBJ1-1; D might be TRBD1 (6 bases). Germline-derived CDR1 and CDR2 are SGHRS and YFSETQ. Trimming left V 2 bases short and J 5 bases short, with 19 bases between. The CDR3 contains 16 residues. The CDR3 protein is CASSLMGGAKVTEAFF. In nucleotides, the CDR3 is TGCGCCAGCAGCTTAATGGGGGGGGCGAAGGTAACTGAAGCTTTCTTT.

This chain joins TRBV6-5 and TRBJ1-4; a possible D gene is TRBD1 (6 bases). Trimming stripped 2 bases from V and 12 bases from J, with 16 bases between. The CDR3 has 14 residues. Germline lookup yields CDR1 MNHEY and CDR2 SVGAGI. The CDR3 is CASSYTLQGGELFF. CDR3 bases: TGTGCCAGCAGTTACACTCTACAGGGCGGAGAACTGTTTTTT.

The chain links TRBV19 to TRBJ2-1, with 7 bases aligning to TRBD1. The CDR3 contains 16 residues. The germline CDR1 and CDR2 sequences are LNHDA and SQIVND (reference sequence). With 5 bases clipped from V and 4 bases from J, the junction kept 11 bases outside the gene matches. CDR3 region: CASSVQGTVAYNEQFF. In DNA form, the CDR3 reads TGTGCCAGTAGTGTTCAAGGGACAGTTGCGTACAATGAGCAGTTCTTC.

This rearrangement joins TRBV30 to TRBJ1-2; TRBD1 is a possible D gene (6 bases). CDR3 length equals 12 residues. Trimming left V 4 bases short and J 8 bases short, with 14 bases between. CDR1 and CDR2 from the germline V gene are GTSNPN and SVGIG (reference sequence). CDR3 protein: CAWKTGGAGYTF. DNA of the CDR3: TGTGCCTGGAAAACGGGGGGCGCAGGCTACACCTTC. Based on the CDR3 plus reference TRBV30 and TRBJ1-2, the full variable domain is SQTIHQWPATLVQPVGSPLSLECTVEGTSNPNLYWYRQAAGRGLQLLFYSVGIGQISSEVPQNLSASRPQDRQFILSSKKLLLSDSGFYLCAWKTGGAGYTFGSGTRLTVV.

The chain is built from TRBV11-3 and TRBJ2-3, with a possible D match to TRBD2 (6 bases). Germline V gene sequence: CDR1 SGHNT, CDR2 YENEEA. Between the trimmed V and J ends, which lost 1 base and 3 bases, there was a span of 17 bases. CDR3 length equals 17 residues. DNA of the CDR3: TGTGCCAGCAGCTTAGGAATTCGCGGGGACCGAACAGATACGCAGTATTTT. Residues: CASSLGIRGDRTDTQYF.

Regarding this clone: At one end the junction does not follow the germline gene, possibly because of a read error. This sequence joins TRBV6-6 and TRBJ1-3, with no clear D. CDR3 length: 14 amino acids. CDR1 is MNHNY and CDR2 is SVGAGI in the germline V gene (reference sequence). CDR3 sequence reads: CASSERDAGNTIYF. CDR3 nucleotides: TGTGCCTCCTCAGAGAGGGATGCTGGTAACACCATATATTTT.

The J gene is TRBJ2-5, the V gene TRBV19; 7 bases are shared with TRBD1. V was clipped by 6 bases and J by 4 bases; unmatched bases: 11. This CDR3 is built from 15 residues. The V gene's germline CDR1 is LNHDA and CDR2 SQIVND (reference sequence). The DNA for the CDR3 is TGTGCCAGTAGCACCATCGCAGGGGACAGAGAGACCCAGTACTTC. It yields the protein CASSTIAGDRETQYF.

J is TRBJ1-5 and V is TRBV15; 8 bases align to TRBD1. The CDR3 spans 15 residues. Germline CDR1 LNHNV, CDR2 YYDKDF (reference sequence). Losses at the gene ends were 0 bases for V and 6 bases for J; bases not matched to a gene: 4. CDR3 loop: CATSRDQGAGQPQHF. The DNA for the CDR3 is TGTGCCACCAGCAGAGATCAGGGGGCTGGTCAGCCCCAGCATTTT.

The CDR3: CASSPNRVGDEKLFF. The CDR3 nucleotides are TGCGCCAGCAGCCCCAACCGGGTAGGGGATGAAAAACTGTTTTTT. V and J are TRBV4-1 and TRBJ1-4; D may be TRBD1 (5 bases). In germline, CDR1 is MGHRA, CDR2 YSYEKL. The V end lost 4 bases, the J end lost 6 bases, and 15 bases lay between the germline ends. The CDR3 has 15 residues.

The rearrangement joins TRBV24-1 to TRBJ2-3; maybe TRBD2 (5 bases). CDR1 is KGHDR and CDR2 is SFDVKD in the germline V gene. V lost 0 bases to trimming and J lost 6 bases, with 12 bases between them. This CDR3 contains 15 residues. CDR3 region: CATSDLDRRRDTQYF. Here the CDR3 DNA reads TGTGCCACCAGTGATTTGGACCGACGGAGGGATACGCAGTATTTT.

Worth noting for this clone: The CDR3 ends on some other residue instead of the conserved phenylalanine or tryptophan, so this is likely a read error. The DNA is left out, because the CDR3 cannot be placed on it with certainty; the CDR3 is given as TCRdb lists it. The J gene is TRBJ1-2, the V gene TRBV21-1; the listed D gene, TRBD1, was not tested against the DNA. TRBV21-1 corresponds to a pseudogene. The CDR3 numbers 15 amino acids, ends counted. The CDR3 spells CASSKKDRRAYGYTL.

The chain employs TRBV4-1 and TRBJ2-2; 7 nucleotides line up with TRBD1. The CDR3 is 20 residues long. With 1 base clipped from V and 6 bases from J, the junction kept 20 bases outside the gene matches. Germline CDR1 and CDR2: MGHRA and YSYEKL. CDR3 region: CASSQVIVDRRGQVPGELFF. CDR3 sequence (DNA): TGCGCCAGCAGCCAAGTCATCGTAGATCGAAGGGGGCAAGTACCCGGGGAGCTGTTTTTT.

This chain joins TRBV3-1 (or the pseudogene TRBV3-2) and TRBJ2-7, with TRBD2 matching 9 bases. Germline V CDR1 and CDR2: LGHDT, YNNKEL (reference sequence). CDR3 length: 17 residues. J gave up 3 bases and V 1 base, and 10 bases lay outside the gene matches. The CDR3 DNA reads TGTGCCAGCAGCCAAGGAAGGGCGGGGGGGAATAACTACGAGCAGTACTTC. It translates to CASSQGRAGGNNYEQYF.

V and J are TRBV5-1 and TRBJ1-2; D gene uncertain. The CDR3 has 13 residues. Trimming left V 0 bases short and J 8 bases short, with 11 bases between. Germline V gene sequence: CDR1 SGHRS, CDR2 YFSETQ. The CDR3 is CASSLASYGGYTF. In DNA form, the CDR3 reads TGCGCCAGCAGCTTGGCCAGCTACGGGGGCTACACCTTC.

Only a few counts were recorded for this clone. V gene TRBV3-1 (or the pseudogene TRBV3-2) combines with J gene TRBJ1-5; D may be TRBD1 (5 bases). V lost 2 bases, J lost 3 bases, and 11 bases lay in between. The CDR3 is 15 residues long. Per the germline V gene, CDR1 is LGHDT and CDR2 is YNNKEL (reference sequence). The CDR3 DNA is TGTGCCAGCAGCCAACAAACAGGTTACAATCAGCCCCAGCATTTT. Protein product: CASSQQTGYNQPQHF.

This clone came up once. V and J are TRBV9 and TRBJ2-7, with no clear D. Germline V gives CDR1 SGDLS, CDR2 YYNGEE. V was clipped by 4 bases and J by 0 bases, with 11 bases between them. CDR3 length: 14 residues. The CDR3 nucleotides read TGTGCCAGCAGCTCATCGCCAGTCTCCTACGAGCAGTACTTC. Its protein is CASSSSPVSYEQYF.